The 27 T cell receptor beta chains below were found in one sample sequenced in a study of blood T cell repertoires in COVID-19. Sequencing used immunoSEQ multiplex PCR; TCRdb keeps in-frame clones, though not all of them. The sample consists of about 80,000 clones, 80% of them appearing once. Input material: peripheral blood. The receptors were gathered from a woman aged 40-49 years with active or convalescent COVID-19.

V is TRBV19 and J is TRBJ2-1, with 11 positions matching TRBD2. The CDR3 loop spans 19 amino acids. The V gene's germline CDR1 is LNHDA and CDR2 SQIVND (reference sequence). V shed 5 bases and J 0 bases; nucleotides not matched to a gene: 12. The CDR3 region is CASSARKPGLAVSYNEQFF. In DNA, the CDR3 is TGTGCCAGTAGTGCGCGAAAACCGGGACTAGCGGTCTCCTACAATGAGCAGTTCTTC. The full variable domain, with the rest looked up from reference TRBV19 and TRBJ2-1, is DGGITQSPKYLFRKEGQNVTLSCEQNLNHDAMYWYRQDPGQGLRLIYYSQIVNDFQKGDIAEGYSVSREKKESFPLTVTSAQKNPTAFYLCASSARKPGLAVSYNEQFFGPGTRLTVL.

This clone appeared a few times. The chain employs TRBV12-3 or TRBV12-4 and TRBJ1-2; D is uncertain. This CDR3 spans 12 amino acids. Trimming left V 9 bases short and J 5 bases short, with 13 bases between. The CDR3 DNA reads as TGTGCCAGTCTCACGGCGGGGTATGGCTACACCTTC. It encodes CASLTAGYGYTF.

As for this clone: Distinct nucleotide sequences in the sample also encode this CDR3. This chain uses TRBV7-9 with TRBJ1-3; D is unclear. Per germline, CDR1 SEHNR and CDR2 FQNEAQ (reference sequence). This CDR3 is built from 15 residues. Trimming cost V 1 base and J 4 bases, with 11 bases left between them. CDR3: CASSLDSYSGNTIYF. The CDR3 bases are TGTGCCAGCAGCTTAGACAGTTATTCGGGAAACACCATATATTTT. The full variable domain, in which reference TRBV7-9 and TRBJ1-3 provide the parts outside the CDR3, is DTGVSQNPRHKITKRGQNVTFRCDPISEHNRLYWYRQTLGQGPEFLTYFQNEAQLEKSRLLSDRFSAERPKGSFSTLEIQRTEQGDSAMYLCASSLDSYSGNTIYFGEGSWLTVV.

This chain uses TRBV4-1 with TRBJ2-7; 9 positions match TRBD1. The V gene end was trimmed by 3 bases and the J gene end by 5 bases; junction bases not matched to a gene: 8. The length of the CDR3 is 15 residues. Germline CDR1 is MGHRA and CDR2 is YSYEKL. The CDR3 reads CASSHRGQGNHEQYF. In nucleotides, the CDR3 is TGCGCCAGCAGCCATCGGGGACAGGGTAACCACGAGCAGTACTTC.

The chain employs TRBV19 and TRBJ1-2, with D possibly matching TRBD1 (6 bases). This CDR3 contains 14 residues. The germline gives CDR1 LNHDA, CDR2 SQIVND (reference sequence). V was cut by 8 bases and J by 8 bases, with 21 bases left in between. The CDR3 reads CASGPRTEVYGYTF. The CDR3 DNA is TGTGCCAGTGGGCCCCGGACAGAGGTTTACGGCTACACCTTC.

J is TRBJ1-3 and V is TRBV28; weak D call: TRBD1 (6 bases). Trimming took 2 bases from V and 0 from J, leaving 14 bases between them. This CDR3 is built from 17 residues. Per germline, CDR1 MDHEN and CDR2 SYDVKM. CDR3: CASSLIDRPYSGNTIYF. The CDR3 DNA follows: TGTGCCAGCAGTTTAATCGACAGGCCTTACTCTGGAAACACCATATATTTT.

The rearrangement links TRBV19 to TRBJ2-5; TRBD2 agrees at 14 bases. V was pared by 6 bases and J by 3 bases, with 9 bases of the junction left unmatched. The CDR3 totals 17 residues. Germline V gives CDR1 LNHDA, CDR2 SQIVND (reference sequence). The CDR3 DNA follows: TGTGCCAGTAGCCCGGGACTAGCGGGAGTGGGTGAAGAGACCCAGTACTTC. Amino acid sequence: CASSPGLAGVGEETQYF.

The V call is TRBV27, the J call TRBJ2-7; possibly TRBD2 for D (5 bases). Trimming took 6 bases from V and 3 from J, leaving 15 bases between them. This CDR3 region has 14 residues. The germline V gene has CDR1 MNHEY and CDR2 SMNVEV (reference sequence). The CDR3 spells CASRRGGVVYEQYF. As DNA, the CDR3 is TGTGCCAGCAGGAGAGGAGGAGTTGTCTACGAGCAGTACTTC.

This chain joins TRBV27 and TRBJ1-6; the D is unclear. Germline CDR1 is MNHEY and CDR2 is SMNVEV (reference sequence). CDR3 length: 14 residues. The V gene lost 8 bases and the J gene lost 7 bases, with 15 bases spanning the gap. The chain's CDR3 is CASGINRGNSPLHF. The CDR3 DNA sequence: TGTGCCAGCGGGATTAATCGGGGAAATTCACCCCTCCACTTT.

The V gene is TRBV9, the J gene TRBJ1-1, with 7 positions matching TRBD1. The V gene end was trimmed by 4 bases and the J gene end by 4 bases; junction bases not matched to a gene: 10. Germline values: CDR1 SGDLS, CDR2 YYNGEE. CDR3 length equals 15 residues. The CDR3: CASSTLSGGSTEAFF. The CDR3 DNA reads TGTGCCAGCAGCACACTGTCAGGGGGAAGCACTGAAGCTTTCTTT.

The CDR3 region has the DNA TGTGCCATCAGTGAGTCGACAGGGCCCTACGAGCAGTACTTC. It codes for CAISESTGPYEQYF. The gene calls are TRBV10-3 and TRBJ2-7, with 7 bases lining up with TRBD1. V was clipped by 0 bases and J by 2 bases; unmatched bases: 1. Germline CDR1 reads ENHRY; CDR2 reads SYGVKD. The CDR3 totals 14 residues.

CDR3 sequence: CAISLGGRGITGELFF. CDR3 in DNA: TGTGCCATCAGCCTCGGCGGGAGGGGGATCACCGGGGAGCTGTTTTTT. This chain connects TRBV10-3 to TRBJ2-2; 9 bases agree with TRBD2. Germline assignment: CDR1 ENHRY and CDR2 SYGVKD. V dropped 6 bases and J dropped 4; count of bases not matched to a gene: 9. This CDR3 is 16 amino acids long.

The chain couples TRBV7-9 to TRBJ1-2, with D tentatively TRBD1 (5 bases). With 5 bases removed from V and 4 bases from J, the gap between germline ends came to 11 bases. Germline CDR1 is SEHNR and CDR2 is FQNEAQ (reference sequence). The CDR3 runs 13 residues. The CDR3, as DNA: TGTGCCAGCAGCATAGGGCAGGGCTATGGCTACACCTTC. It codes for CASSIGQGYGYTF.

The V gene is TRBV28, the J gene TRBJ2-5; 8 bases agree with TRBD2. Germline trimming cut 3 bases from V and 5 bases from J; bases unmatched to any gene: 14. Germline CDR1 is MDHEN and CDR2 is SYDVKM. The CDR3 runs 17 residues. CDR3 amino acids: CASSFSLITGGSETQYF. CDR3 nucleotides: TGTGCCAGCAGTTTTTCACTGATAACGGGGGGGAGTGAGACCCAGTACTTC.

The rearrangement links TRBV6-5 to TRBJ1-1, with D maybe TRBD1 (6 bases). CDR3 length: 16 residues. Germline CDR1 MNHEY, CDR2 SVGAGI. The germline V and J ends were trimmed by 0 bases and 2 bases, with 13 bases remaining between them. The DNA for the CDR3 is TGTGCCAGCAGTTACTCGAGTGCAGGGGCTAACACTGAAGCTTTCTTT. Its protein product is CASSYSSAGANTEAFF.

This sequence joins TRBV5-1 and TRBJ1-1; 12 nucleotides align to TRBD1. CDR1 and CDR2 from the germline V gene are SGHRS and YFSETQ. The J segment lost 5 bases and the V segment lost 4 bases, leaving 9 bases of the junction unmatched. The CDR3 runs to 16 residues. This CDR3 is CASSPGTGGARTEAFF. The CDR3 DNA sequence: TGCGCCAGCAGCCCCGGGACAGGGGGCGCGAGGACTGAAGCTTTCTTT.

The chain combines TRBV6-5 with TRBJ2-7, with D maybe TRBD2 (6 bases). The CDR3 sequence is 15 residues long. CDR1 and CDR2 from the germline V gene are MNHEY and SVGAGI. Trimming cost V 10 bases and J 2 bases, with 21 bases left between them. The chain's CDR3 is CATSRRSGPTYEQYF. In nucleotides, the CDR3 is TGTGCCACCTCTAGAAGGAGCGGGCCTACCTACGAGCAGTACTTC.

V usage is TRBV7-8 and J usage is TRBJ2-7; the match to TRBD1 covers 7 bases. The germline V gene has CDR1 SGHVS and CDR2 FQNEAQ. This CDR3 has 14 amino acids. V was pared by 2 bases and J by 0 bases, with 1 base of the junction left unmatched. CDR3 region: CASSLSGGSYEQYF. CDR3 bases: TGTGCCAGCAGCTTATCAGGGGGCTCCTACGAGCAGTACTTC.

The chain recombines TRBV5-4 with TRBJ2-2; 10 positions match TRBD2. Trimming at V came to 3 bases and at J to 7 bases, leaving 6 bases not matched to a gene. The germline gives CDR1 SGHNT, CDR2 YYREEE (reference sequence). CDR3 length: 15 residues. CDR3 in DNA: TGTGCCAGCAGCTCTGGACTAGCGGAAAACGGGGAGCTGTTTTTT. Amino acid sequence: CASSSGLAENGELFF.

This chain uses TRBV19 with TRBJ1-4, with unresolved D. This CDR3 is 16 amino acids long. With 4 bases removed from V and 0 bases from J, the gap between germline ends came to 12 bases. Looked up from germline, CDR1 is LNHDA and CDR2 is SQIVND (reference sequence). The CDR3 reads CASSRAARPTNEKLFF. In nucleotides, the CDR3 is TGTGCCAGTAGTAGGGCAGCTCGCCCAACTAATGAAAAACTGTTTTTT.

The rearrangement links TRBV18 to TRBJ2-2; D call uncertain. Germline V lookup: CDR1 KGHSH, CDR2 LQKENI. V shed 1 base and J shed 1 base, with 7 bases lying between them. The CDR3 length is 15 residues. The CDR3 coding sequence is TGTGCCAGCTCACCACAGGCGGTGAACACCGGGGAGCTGTTTTTT. Its protein is CASSPQAVNTGELFF.

This sequence joins TRBV18 and TRBJ2-7; the D gene is possibly TRBD2 (5 bases). Trimming cost V 0 bases and J 2 bases, with 8 bases left between them. The length of the CDR3 is 14 residues. CDR1 KGHSH and CDR2 LQKENI come from the germline V gene. The CDR3 protein is CASSPPGSPYEQYF. CDR3 nucleotide sequence: TGTGCCAGCTCACCACCAGGGAGCCCCTACGAGCAGTACTTC. Full variable domain (outside the CDR3, taken from reference TRBV18 and TRBJ2-7): NAGVMQNPRHLVRRRGQEARLRCSPMKGHSHVYWYRQLPEEGLKFMVYLQKENIIDESGMPKERFSAEFPKEGPSILRIQQVVRGDSAAYFCASSPPGSPYEQYFGPGTRLTVT.

The chain carries TRBV5-5 and TRBJ2-7, with D tentatively TRBD1 (6 bases). V lost 3 bases and J lost 3, with 16 bases in between. There are 15 residues in the CDR3. CDR1 and CDR2 from the germline V gene are SGHKS and YYEKEE (reference sequence). The CDR3 here is CASSSWDTFHYEQYF. The CDR3 nucleotides read TGTGCCAGCAGCTCCTGGGACACTTTTCACTACGAGCAGTACTTC.

V gene TRBV7-9 combines with J gene TRBJ1-1; the match to TRBD1 covers 7 bases. This CDR3 is built from 15 residues. With 5 bases clipped from V and 7 bases from J, the junction kept 13 bases outside the gene matches. Germline assignment: CDR1 SEHNR and CDR2 FQNEAQ (reference sequence). CDR3 DNA: TGTGCCAGCAGCCATAGGGGGCGGGGAGTCGGTGAAGCTTTCTTT. It encodes CASSHRGRGVGEAFF.

V and J are TRBV3-1 (or the pseudogene TRBV3-2) and TRBJ2-1; the D is unclear. This CDR3 has 15 residues. V was pared by 1 base and J by 6 bases, with 13 bases between. From germline, CDR1 is LGHDT and CDR2 YNNKEL (reference sequence). The CDR3 bases are TGTGCCAGCAGCCAAGTCGGTCCGTCACTCAATGAGCAGTTCTTC. As protein: CASSQVGPSLNEQFF.

The table lists this clone with a few counts. J is TRBJ1-1 and V is TRBV4-1, with a tentative D call TRBD1 (5 bases). The CDR3 extends over 17 amino acids. The germline V gene has CDR1 MGHRA and CDR2 YSYEKL. The germline V and J ends were trimmed by 0 bases and 1 base, with 15 bases remaining between them. CDR3 in DNA: TGCGCCAGCAGCCAAGAGTTCTTTGGACACTCGAACACTGAAGCTTTCTTT. Its protein product is CASSQEFFGHSNTEAFF.

The J gene is TRBJ1-5, the V gene TRBV30; D uncertain. The CDR3 is 14 amino acids. V was cut by 2 bases and J by 3 bases, with 11 bases left in between. CDR1 is GTSNPN, CDR2 SVGIG, per germline (reference sequence). The CDR3 loop reads CAWSWSVANQPQHF. The CDR3 region has the DNA TGTGCCTGGAGTTGGTCAGTTGCCAATCAGCCCCAGCATTTT. The whole variable domain, filled in from reference TRBV30 and TRBJ1-5, reads SQTIHQWPATLVQPVGSPLSLECTVEGTSNPNLYWYRQAAGRGLQLLFYSVGIGQISSEVPQNLSASRPQDRQFILSSKKLLLSDSGFYLCAWSWSVANQPQHFGDGTRLSIL.